The clone carrying this T cell receptor (beta chain) is large (0.1 to 1%) by share. The data were obtained in a study of prognosis after radiotherapy for stage I lung cancer. The TCR beta CDR3 region was amplified from genomic DNA, with two rounds of multiplex PCR being used for the amplification. With primers specific to each TRBV and TRBJ gene, the first-round PCR was performed. PCR proceeded to a second round, and that round used universal primers. TCRdb itself ran the multiplex PCR reads through MiXCR, one entry per CDR3 protein. In the table there are tens of thousands of distinct CDR3 sequences, 40% to 45% of which are singletons. The CDR3 is made up of 14 amino acids. V lost 2 bases and J lost 4, with 12 bases in between. Per the germline V gene, CDR1 is MNHEY and CDR2 is SVGAGI.

The source of this sequence is a donor of 50 years or more with non-small cell lung cancer. V is TRBV6-5 and J is TRBJ2-7, with D hard to call. The material sequenced was PBMCs, taken before or after stereotactic body radiation therapy (not recorded which). In nucleotides, the CDR3 is TGTGCCAGCAGTTACGGGCAGAATATATACGAGCAGTACTTC. It yields the protein CASSYGQNIYEQYF.